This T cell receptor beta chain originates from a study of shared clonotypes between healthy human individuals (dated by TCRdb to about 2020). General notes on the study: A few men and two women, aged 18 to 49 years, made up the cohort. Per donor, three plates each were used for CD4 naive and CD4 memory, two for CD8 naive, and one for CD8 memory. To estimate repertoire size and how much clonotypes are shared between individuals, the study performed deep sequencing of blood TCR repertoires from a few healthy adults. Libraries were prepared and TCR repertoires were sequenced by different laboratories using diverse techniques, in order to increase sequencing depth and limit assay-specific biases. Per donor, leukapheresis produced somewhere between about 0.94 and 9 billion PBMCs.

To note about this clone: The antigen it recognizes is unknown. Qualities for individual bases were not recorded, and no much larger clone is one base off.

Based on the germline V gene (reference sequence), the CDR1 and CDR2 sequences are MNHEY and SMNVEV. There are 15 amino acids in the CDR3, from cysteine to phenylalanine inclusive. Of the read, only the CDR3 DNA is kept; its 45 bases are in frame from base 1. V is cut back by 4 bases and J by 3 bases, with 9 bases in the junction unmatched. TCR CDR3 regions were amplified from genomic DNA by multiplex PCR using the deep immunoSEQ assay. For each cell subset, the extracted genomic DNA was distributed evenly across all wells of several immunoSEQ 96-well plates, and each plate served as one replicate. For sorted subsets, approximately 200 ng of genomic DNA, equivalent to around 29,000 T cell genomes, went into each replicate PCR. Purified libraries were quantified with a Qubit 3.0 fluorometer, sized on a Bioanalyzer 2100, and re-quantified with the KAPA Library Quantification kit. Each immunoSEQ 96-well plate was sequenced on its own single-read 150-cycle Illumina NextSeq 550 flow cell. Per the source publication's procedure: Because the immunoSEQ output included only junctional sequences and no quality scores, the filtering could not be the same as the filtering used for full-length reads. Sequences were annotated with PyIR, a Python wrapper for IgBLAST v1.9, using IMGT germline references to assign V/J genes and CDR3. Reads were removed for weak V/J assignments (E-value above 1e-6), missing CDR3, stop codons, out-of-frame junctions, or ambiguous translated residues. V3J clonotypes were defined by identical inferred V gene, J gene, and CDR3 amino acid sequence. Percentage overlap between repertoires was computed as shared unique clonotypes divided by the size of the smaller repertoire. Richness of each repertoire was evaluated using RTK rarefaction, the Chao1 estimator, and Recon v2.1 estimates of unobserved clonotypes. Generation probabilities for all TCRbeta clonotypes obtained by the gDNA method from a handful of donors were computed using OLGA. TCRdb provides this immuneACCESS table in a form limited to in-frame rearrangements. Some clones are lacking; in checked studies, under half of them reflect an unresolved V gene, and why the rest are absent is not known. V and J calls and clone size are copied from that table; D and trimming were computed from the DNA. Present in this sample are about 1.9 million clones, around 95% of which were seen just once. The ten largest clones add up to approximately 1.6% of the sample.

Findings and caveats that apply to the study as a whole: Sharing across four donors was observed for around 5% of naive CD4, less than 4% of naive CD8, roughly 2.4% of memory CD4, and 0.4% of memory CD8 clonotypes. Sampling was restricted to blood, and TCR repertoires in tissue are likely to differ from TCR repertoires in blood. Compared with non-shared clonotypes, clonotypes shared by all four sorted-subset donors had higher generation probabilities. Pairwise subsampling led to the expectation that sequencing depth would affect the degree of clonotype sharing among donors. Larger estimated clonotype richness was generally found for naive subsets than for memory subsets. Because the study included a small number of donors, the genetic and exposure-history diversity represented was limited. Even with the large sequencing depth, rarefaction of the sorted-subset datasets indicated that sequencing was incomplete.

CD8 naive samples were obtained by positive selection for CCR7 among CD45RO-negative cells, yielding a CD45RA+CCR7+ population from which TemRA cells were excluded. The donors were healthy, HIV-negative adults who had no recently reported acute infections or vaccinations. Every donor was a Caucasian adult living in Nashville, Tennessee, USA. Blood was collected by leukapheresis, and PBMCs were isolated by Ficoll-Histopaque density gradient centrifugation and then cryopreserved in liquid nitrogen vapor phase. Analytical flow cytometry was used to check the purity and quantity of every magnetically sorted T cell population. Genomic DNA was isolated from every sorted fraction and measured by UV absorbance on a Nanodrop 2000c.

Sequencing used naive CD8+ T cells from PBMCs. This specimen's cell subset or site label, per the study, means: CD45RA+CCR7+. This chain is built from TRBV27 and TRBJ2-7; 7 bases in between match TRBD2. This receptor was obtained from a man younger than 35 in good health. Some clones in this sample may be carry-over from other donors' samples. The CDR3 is CASSSPGGRGYEQYF. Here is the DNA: TGTGCCAGCAGTTCCCCCGGGGGGAGAGGCTACGAGCAGTACTTC.